This T cell receptor beta chain was sequenced during a study of CD8 T cells in Susac syndrome. Overall study results and limits: CD4+ T cell repertoires in Susac syndrome lacked clonal expansion.

CDR1 and CDR2 from the germline V gene are SGHDT and YYEEEE. The CDR3 is 11 amino acids. Sequencing of TCR beta drew on CD8+ and CD4+ T cells from blood. In Susac syndrome patients, recently defined diagnostic criteria for definite or probable disease were met. Reverse transcription of roughly 0.45 to 1 ug RNA used random hexamers. TCRdb re-called the immunoSEQ multiplex PCR reads through MiXCR, storing one row per CDR3 protein. The sample yields under 300,000 distinct CDR3 sequences, 90% to 97% seen once. The sample holds a few counts of this clonotype. The antigen is undetermined. An end of the junction does not agree with germline; a read error may underlie this.

The chain uses TRBV5-6 and TRBJ2-1; D not certain. Sample: CD4+ T cells from PBMCs. The clonotype comes from a human donor with Susac syndrome. CDR3 residues: CASSSNNEQFF. In nucleotides, the CDR3 is TGTGCCAGCAGCTCCAACAATGAGCAGTTCTTC.